This T cell receptor beta chain stems from a study of blood T cell repertoires in COVID-19. At the level of the study: Both acute and convalescent COVID-19 samples were obtained from the United States, Italy and Spain. Nucleic acid was either cDNA or gDNA, and it came from T cells, B-cell-depleted T cells, or PBMCs.

In the original workflow: Using reference gene primer amplification, nucleated cell counts were estimated. Sequencing used immunoSEQ multiplex PCR; TCRdb keeps in-frame clones, though not all of them. V, J and clone size derive from that table, while D and trimming were established from the DNA sequence. The data show approximately 100,000 clones, around nine tenths seen once. V dropped 5 bases and J dropped 5; count of bases not matched to a gene: 6. The CDR3 is made up of 15 amino acids. Per germline, CDR1 SGHVS and CDR2 FQNEAQ. Sequencing was performed on peripheral blood. V is TRBV7-8 and J is TRBJ2-3; 11 bases are shared with TRBD2. This TCR came from a human donor in a cohort sampled during active COVID-19. CDR3 coding DNA: TGTGCCAGCAGCCCCGTAGCGGGGGGGCTAGATACGCAGTATTTT. This encodes CASSPVAGGLDTQYF.